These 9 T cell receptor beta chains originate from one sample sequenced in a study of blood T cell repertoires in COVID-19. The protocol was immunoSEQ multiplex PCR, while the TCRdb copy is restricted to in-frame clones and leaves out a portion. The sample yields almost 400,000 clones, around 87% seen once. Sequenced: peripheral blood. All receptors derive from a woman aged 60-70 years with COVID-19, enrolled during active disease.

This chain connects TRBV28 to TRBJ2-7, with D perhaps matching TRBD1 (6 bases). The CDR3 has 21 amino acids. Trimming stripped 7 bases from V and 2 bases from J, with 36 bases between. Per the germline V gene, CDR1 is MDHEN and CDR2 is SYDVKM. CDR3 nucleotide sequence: TGTGCCAGCAAGGAACCCCGCCCGTATCGGGACAAAAGAAGTGGGACCTACGAGCAGTACTTC. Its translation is CASKEPRPYRDKRSGTYEQYF.

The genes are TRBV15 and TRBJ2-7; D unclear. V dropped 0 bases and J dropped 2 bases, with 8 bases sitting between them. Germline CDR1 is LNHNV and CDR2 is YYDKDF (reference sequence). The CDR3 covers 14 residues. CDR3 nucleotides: TGTGCCACCAGCAGAGATACCTCTACCTACGAGCAGTACTTC. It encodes CATSRDTSTYEQYF.

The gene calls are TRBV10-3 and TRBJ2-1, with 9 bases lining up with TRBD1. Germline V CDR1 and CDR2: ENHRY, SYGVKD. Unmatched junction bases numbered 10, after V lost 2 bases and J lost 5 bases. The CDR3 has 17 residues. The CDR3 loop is CAISEILGTGFDNEQFF. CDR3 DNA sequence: TGTGCCATCAGTGAGATACTCGGGACAGGGTTCGACAATGAGCAGTTCTTC.

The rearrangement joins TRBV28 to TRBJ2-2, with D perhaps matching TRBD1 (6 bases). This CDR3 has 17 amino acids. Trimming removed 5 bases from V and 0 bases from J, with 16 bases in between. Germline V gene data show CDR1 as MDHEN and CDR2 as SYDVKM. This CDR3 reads CASSPPLGATNTGELFF. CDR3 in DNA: TGTGCCAGCAGTCCCCCTTTGGGGGCAACGAACACCGGGGAGCTGTTTTTT.

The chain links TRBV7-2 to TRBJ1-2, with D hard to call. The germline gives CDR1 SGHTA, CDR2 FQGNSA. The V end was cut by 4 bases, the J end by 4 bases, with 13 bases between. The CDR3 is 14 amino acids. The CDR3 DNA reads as TGTGCCAGCAGCTCGAGGAAACCGGGCTATGGCTACACCTTC. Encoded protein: CASSSRKPGYGYTF.

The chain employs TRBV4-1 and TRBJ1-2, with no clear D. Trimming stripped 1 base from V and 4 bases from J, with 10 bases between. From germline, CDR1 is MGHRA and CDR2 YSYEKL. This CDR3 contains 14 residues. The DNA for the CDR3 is TGCGCCAGCAGCCAAGTTTCAGAAACCTATGGCTACACCTTC. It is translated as CASSQVSETYGYTF.

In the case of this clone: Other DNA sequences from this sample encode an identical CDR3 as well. The CDR3 nucleotides read TGTGCCAGCAGTTTTAGCTACGAGCAGTACTTC. It specifies CASSFSYEQYF. V is TRBV28 and J is TRBJ2-7, with unresolved D. Trimming shortened V by 3 bases and J by 3 bases, and 3 bases separated the two germline ends. Germline V gene sequence: CDR1 MDHEN, CDR2 SYDVKM. CDR3 length: 11 amino acids.

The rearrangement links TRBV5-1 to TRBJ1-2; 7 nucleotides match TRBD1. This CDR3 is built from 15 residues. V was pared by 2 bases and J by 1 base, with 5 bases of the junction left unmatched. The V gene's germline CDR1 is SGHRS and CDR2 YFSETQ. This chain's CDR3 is CASSFSGTVNYGYTF. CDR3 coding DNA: TGCGCCAGCAGCTTCTCCGGGACAGTTAACTATGGCTACACCTTC.

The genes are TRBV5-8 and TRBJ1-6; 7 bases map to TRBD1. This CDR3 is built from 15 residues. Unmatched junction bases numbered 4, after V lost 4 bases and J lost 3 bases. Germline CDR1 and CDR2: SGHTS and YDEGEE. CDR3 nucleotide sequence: TGTGCCAGCAGCCCGGGACAGCACTATAATTCACCCCTCCACTTT. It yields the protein CASSPGQHYNSPLHF.